Each of the 10 T cell receptor beta chains below was sequenced from the same sample in a study of beta chain features in type 1 diabetes. Findings and limits, study-wide: Significant though moderate, a shortening of TCRB CDR3s appeared in all four CD4+ subsets of Type 1 diabetes patients.

The study reverse transcribed the entire isolated RNA, so it sequenced expressed TCRB transcripts. Method: immunoSEQ multiplex PCR; TCRdb's copy keeps in-frame clones and lacks some. Of under 200,000 clones in the sample, 6.5% to 8.5% were seen once. These receptors have no known antigen. Sequencing used central memory CD4+ T cells from blood. The receptor source for this set is a young woman with type 1 diabetes.

The V and J genes are TRBV19 and TRBJ1-5; D may be TRBD1 (5 bases). V gave up 3 bases and J gave up 6 bases, with 9 bases separating them. Germline assignment: CDR1 LNHDA and CDR2 SQIVND (reference sequence). This CDR3 contains 13 residues. The DNA of the CDR3 is TGTGCCAGTAGTATGGGGGGGAGTCAGCCCCAGCATTTT. It yields the protein CASSMGGSQPQHF.

This clone showed up just a few times. The chain joins TRBV4-3 to TRBJ1-1; no definite D call. V was clipped by 1 base and J by 4 bases, with 10 bases between them. The CDR3 is 14 residues long. CDR1 and CDR2 from the germline V gene are LGHNA and YSLEER. CDR3 nucleotides: TGCGCCAGCAGCCAAGGGGCGGGGAGCACTGAAGCTTTCTTT. It codes for CASSQGAGSTEAFF.

This clone was detected once. The chain uses TRBV29-1 and TRBJ2-3; 11 bases map to TRBD1. J lost 2 bases, V lost 2 bases, and 9 bases had no gene match. The CDR3 length is 17 residues. The germline V gene has CDR1 SQVTM and CDR2 ANQGSEA. The CDR3 region is CSVERTGGGRVTDTQYF. The DNA for the CDR3 is TGCAGCGTTGAACGGACAGGGGGCGGGAGGGTCACAGATACGCAGTATTTT.

This clone was observed a few times. This rearrangement joins TRBV2 to TRBJ2-5, with D possibly matching TRBD2 (5 bases). Trimming took off 6 bases at V and 2 bases at J, with 10 bases between the two ends. Germline-derived CDR1 and CDR2 are SNHLY and FYNNEI. This CDR3 region has 13 residues. In DNA, the CDR3 is TGTGCCAGCAGACGAGGACTGCAAGAGACCCAGTACTTC. This gives the protein CASRRGLQETQYF.

The rearrangement joins TRBV6-1 to TRBJ1-2; the D is unclear. The CDR3 length is 13 residues. CDR1 is MNHNS and CDR2 is SASEGT in the germline V gene. The ends were cut back, 6 bases at V and 4 bases at J, with 12 bases in the middle. The CDR3 DNA reads TGTGCCAGCAGAAAATCCAGGCTCTATGGCTACACCTTC. Translated, it gives CASRKSRLYGYTF.

In this sample, this clone turned up a few times. The chain joins TRBV4-3 to TRBJ2-5; possibly TRBD2 for D (6 bases). This CDR3 is built from 13 residues. Germline CDR1 is LGHNA and CDR2 is YSLEER. Trimming took 0 bases from V and 9 from J, leaving 11 bases between them. The CDR3 region has the DNA TGCGCCAGCAGCCAAGATCTGGGGGAGGCCCAGTACTTC. Translation: CASSQDLGEAQYF.

This chain uses TRBV28 with TRBJ1-4; D gene unclear. The germline V gene has CDR1 MDHEN and CDR2 SYDVKM. V was shortened by 5 bases and J by 1 base, with 5 bases between the two germline ends. The CDR3 length is 13 residues. In nucleotides, the CDR3 is TGTGCCAGCAGTCGCGGAACTAATGAAAAACTGTTTTTT. Protein: CASSRGTNEKLFF.

This clone was seen more than once but under ten times. This chain joins TRBV6-6 and TRBJ2-3; D remains ambiguous. The CDR3 runs 13 residues. Per germline, CDR1 MNHNY and CDR2 SVGAGI (reference sequence). The V end was cut by 8 bases, the J end by 5 bases, with 14 bases between. CDR3 residues: CASVEQTLDTQYF. CDR3 coding DNA: TGTGCCAGCGTTGAACAGACGCTAGATACGCAGTATTTT.

This clone has more than one count but fewer than ten. This chain connects TRBV4-1 to TRBJ2-3; the match to TRBD2 covers 13 bases. The trim removed 6 bases at V and 10 bases at J, leaving 13 bases unmatched. The V gene's germline CDR1 is MGHRA and CDR2 YSYEKL. The CDR3 loop spans 16 amino acids. The CDR3 region has the DNA TGCGCCAGCAGTTCGGAGACTAGCGGGAGGACCCCCTCGCAGTATTTT. Translation gives CASSSETSGRTPSQYF.

The gene calls are TRBV6-5 and TRBJ2-2; perhaps TRBD2 as D (5 bases). The CDR3 covers 15 residues. The V gene's germline CDR1 is MNHEY and CDR2 SVGAGI. Trimming left V 6 bases short and J 7 bases short, with 18 bases between. CDR3 nucleotide sequence: TGTGCCAGCAGCCGCGGGTGGGGAAGCGACGGGGAGCTGTTTTTT. It codes for CASSRGWGSDGELFF.